A selection of T cell receptor beta chains follows, all from one sample in a study of blood T cell repertoires in COVID-19. TCRdb's copy holds only in-frame clones and misses some; the assay was immunoSEQ multiplex PCR. The data hold about 50,000 clones, with about three quarters observed a single time. Specimen: peripheral blood. The receptors were gathered from a man between 65 and 80 years old with active or convalescent COVID-19. CDR3s include the opening cysteine and the closing phenylalanine or tryptophan. Fields, in order: J gene, V gene, D gene, clone size, CDR3 protein, CDR3 DNA. A D gene is named only where the DNA matches it firmly. Where a row states a size, it is once, few, many or the class of an expanded clone; other rows omit it.

>TRBJ2-7|TRBV7-6|NA|NA
CASSSKTSRQVVGVASYEQYF
TGTGCCAGCAGCTCGAAAACCTCCCGACAGGTTGTGGGGGTCGCCTCCTACGAGCAGTACTTC
>TRBJ2-3|TRBV11-3|TRBD1|NA
CASSRGTGVGDTQYF
TGTGCCAGCAGTCGGGGGACAGGGGTCGGAGATACGCAGTATTTT
>TRBJ2-5|TRBV30|NA|NA
CAWSHYDQTETQYF
TGTGCCTGGAGCCATTACGACCAGACTGAGACCCAGTACTTC
>TRBJ1-1|TRBV6-6|NA|NA
CASRSRGF
TGTGCCAGCCGAAGTAGGGGTTTT
>TRBJ1-2|TRBV9|TRBD1|NA
CASSVRTGGKMPTF
TGTGCCAGCAGCGTCCGGACAGGGGGGAAGATGCCCACCTTC
>TRBJ2-5|TRBV30|NA|NA
CAWSPRETQYF
TGTGCCTGGAGTCCTAGAGAGACCCAGTACTTC
>TRBJ2-3|TRBV9|TRBD1|once
CASSVVGTATDTQYF
TGTGCCAGCAGCGTAGTTGGGACAGCCACAGATACGCAGTATTTT
>TRBJ1-3|TRBV18|TRBD1|NA
CASSPSGQGVAKNTIYF
TGTGCCAGCTCACCGAGCGGACAGGGGGTAGCAAAGAACACCATATATTTT
>TRBJ1-2|TRBV7-2|NA|once
CASSPTRTASYTF
TGTGCCAGCAGCCCGACCCGGACAGCCAGCTACACCTTC
>TRBJ1-3|TRBV20-1|TRBD1|few
CSASNPGQGNTIYF
TGCAGTGCTAGTAATCCGGGACAGGGAAACACCATATATTTT
>TRBJ2-7|TRBV15|NA|NA
CATSRKGAYEQYF
TGTGCCACCAGCAGGAAGGGGGCCTACGAGCAGTACTTC
>TRBJ1-1|TRBV7-3|NA|once
CASSPSGQLEAFF
TGTGCCAGCAGCCCCTCAGGACAGCTTGAAGCTTTCTTT
>TRBJ1-5|TRBV7-8|NA|few
CASSPRGGGVNQPQHF
TGTGCCAGCAGCCCAAGAGGGGGGGGAGTCAATCAGCCCCAGCATTTT
>TRBJ1-1|TRBV27|TRBD1|NA
CASSLRMDRAEAFF
TGTGCCAGCAGTTTAAGAATGGACAGGGCTGAAGCTTTCTTT
>TRBJ2-5|TRBV3-1/TRBV3-2|TRBD1|few
CASSTTRGRETQYF
TGTGCCAGCAGCACCACCAGGGGGAGAGAGACCCAGTACTTC
>TRBJ1-1|TRBV5-1|TRBD1|few
CASSRDRGRSNTEAFF
TGCGCCAGCAGCCGGGACAGGGGAAGATCGAACACTGAAGCTTTCTTT
>TRBJ2-3|TRBV19|TRBD1|NA
CASSIGTGGRSTDTQYF
TGTGCCAGTAGTATAGGGACAGGGGGCCGTAGCACAGATACGCAGTATTTT
>TRBJ2-3|TRBV12-5|NA|once
CASGFGLGGTDTQYF
TGTGCTAGTGGTTTCGGCCTCGGGGGCACAGATACGCAGTATTTT
>TRBJ2-7|TRBV5-3|NA|NA
CARSLEAGEESYEQYF
TGTGCCAGAAGCTTAGAAGCGGGTGAGGAGTCCTACGAGCAGTACTTC
>TRBJ2-7|TRBV15|TRBD1|NA
CATSSPGQLSYEQYF
TGTGCCACCAGCAGCCCGGGACAGCTATCCTACGAGCAGTACTTC
>TRBJ1-2|TRBV28|TRBD1|NA
CASRRGQGVNYGYTF
TGTGCCAGTAGGCGTGGACAGGGGGTCAACTATGGCTACACCTTC
>TRBJ2-3|TRBV10-3|TRBD1|NA
CAISESGSRGTIDTQYF
TGTGCCATCAGTGAAAGCGGCAGCAGGGGGACCATCGATACGCAGTATTTT
>TRBJ2-5|TRBV7-6|NA|NA
CASSVQETQYF
TGTGCCAGCAGCGTACAAGAGACCCAGTACTTC
>TRBJ1-3|TRBV6-5|TRBD1|NA
CASRDRAAGGNTIYF
TGTGCCAGCAGGGACAGGGCAGCGGGGGGAAACACCATATATTTT
>TRBJ1-2|TRBV6-1|TRBD1|NA
CASSETGGFGYTF
TGTGCCAGCAGTGAGACAGGGGGTTTTGGCTACACCTTC
>TRBJ2-7|TRBV7-9|NA|NA
CASSPGGGTSYEQYF
TGTGCCAGCAGCCCGGGCGGAGGCACCTCCTACGAGCAGTACTTC
>TRBJ2-2|TRBV5-1|NA|NA
CASSLRVGGELFF
TGCGCCAGCAGCTTGAGAGTCGGCGGGGAGCTGTTTTTT
>TRBJ1-4|TRBV9|TRBD1|few
CASSPDRGANEKLFF
TGTGCCAGCAGCCCGGACAGGGGGGCTAATGAAAAACTGTTTTTT
>TRBJ1-1|TRBV7-3|NA|NA
CASSQQGITEAFF
TGTGCCAGCAGCCAGCAGGGAATCACTGAAGCTTTCTTT